These 28 T cell receptor beta chains were all obtained from the same sample, sequenced in a study of CD8+CD57+ T cells in acquired aplastic anemia. TCR beta VDJ combinations and CDR3 sequences were profiled from genomic DNA. Via MiXCR, TCRdb re-called the reads, giving one row per CDR3 protein. The sample yields a few hundred thousand distinct CDR3 sequences, approximately 70% seen once. Sequenced input: sorted CD4+, CD8+, or CD8+CD57+ T cells (not recorded which) from PBMCs. The receptors were gathered from a human donor in good health, serving as a control.

The chain joins TRBV6-2 or TRBV6-3 to TRBJ1-1; D may be TRBD1 (5 bases). CDR1 and CDR2 (germline): MNHEY, SVGEGT. Trimming took 11 bases from V and 4 from J, leaving 17 bases between them. CDR3 length equals 13 residues. The CDR3 region is CAATAQVGTEAFF. The CDR3 DNA sequence: TGTGCCGCCACGGCACAGGTAGGCACTGAAGCTTTCTTT.

This chain links TRBV5-1 with TRBJ1-2; possibly TRBD1 for D (5 bases). Trimming pared 7 bases from V and 6 bases from J, leaving 19 bases between. This CDR3 has 14 residues. Looked up from germline, CDR1 is SGHRS and CDR2 is YFSETQ. The CDR3 reads CASAGDGYSDGYTF. The CDR3 DNA follows: TGCGCCAGCGCCGGGGACGGCTACTCTGATGGCTACACCTTC.

Worth noting for this clonotype: Germline and junction disagree at one end, which may indicate a read error. The chain couples TRBV7-3 to TRBJ2-7; D remains unclear. The length of the CDR3 is 12 residues. Germline V gives CDR1 SGHTA, CDR2 FQGTGA. The CDR3 spells CATSFRAYEQYF. Here the CDR3 DNA reads TGTGCCACCAGCTTCCGCGCCTACGAGCAGTACTTC.

The V gene is TRBV5-4, the J gene TRBJ2-3; 7 bases line up with TRBD1. V shed 4 bases, J shed 4 bases, and the junction held 12 bases outside the gene matches. The V gene's germline CDR1 is SGHNT and CDR2 YYREEE (reference sequence). CDR3 length: 16 residues. The CDR3 DNA reads as TGTGCCAGCAGCCATCCCGACAGGGACAGTTCAGATACGCAGTATTTT. Encoded protein: CASSHPDRDSSDTQYF.

Details on this clonotype: A read error may account for a junction end that differs from germline. CDR3 loop: CASSLCGGAGRDPQYF. The DNA for the CDR3 is TGCGCCAGCAGCTTGTGCGGGGGGGCAGGAAGAGACCCACAGTATTTT. The rearrangement uses TRBV7-9 and TRBJ2-3; 9 nucleotides line up with TRBD2. CDR3 size: 16 residues. CDR1 is SEHNR and CDR2 is FQNEAQ in the germline V gene (reference sequence).

As concerns this clonotype: Germline and junction disagree at one end, which may indicate a read error. The V call is TRBV15, the J call TRBJ1-4; no reliable D call. Germline V gene sequence: CDR1 LNHNV, CDR2 YYDKDF (reference sequence). The CDR3 is made up of 15 amino acids. CDR3 DNA sequence: TGTGCCAGCAGCTGGTCCGGGGAAACTAATGAAAAACTGTTTTTT. It codes for CASSWSGETNEKLFF.

On this clonotype: One end of the junction is discordant with germline, which a read error may explain. This chain uses TRBV2 with TRBJ1-1; D is undetermined. Germline V gives CDR1 SNHLY, CDR2 FYNNEI. The CDR3 is 14 amino acids. CDR3 sequence: CASSLARYITDAFF. The CDR3 DNA reads as TGTGCCAGCAGCTTAGCCCGGTACATCACTGACGCTTTCTTT.

On this clonotype itself: Given the absence of the conserved phenylalanine or tryptophan at the CDR3 end, a read error is likely. The DNA is left out, because the CDR3 cannot be placed on it with certainty; the CDR3 is given as TCRdb lists it. This chain links TRBV7-8 with TRBJ1-1; the table's D call, TRBD1, has no DNA check behind it. Per germline, CDR1 SGHVS and CDR2 FQNEAQ. The CDR3 contains 13 residues when both ends are counted. The CDR3 spells CASSLQGAQNSPL.

Remarks on this clonotype: An end of the junction differs from the germline gene, which may be a read error. The genes are TRBV12-5 and TRBJ2-7; 7 bases are shared with TRBD2. The CDR3 runs to 16 residues. Germline CDR1 and CDR2: LGHNT and FRNRAP. Written as DNA, the CDR3 is TGTGCTAGTGGTTTTATGGGGCGGGGGATCTCCCACGAGCAGTACTTC. It is translated as CASGFMGRGISHEQYF. The full variable domain, completed using reference TRBV12-5 and TRBJ2-7, is DARVTQTPRHKVTEMGQEVTMRCQPILGHNTVFWYRQTMMQGLELLAYFRNRAPLDDSGMPKDRFSAEMPDATLATLKIQPSEPRDSAVYFCASGFMGRGISHEQYFGPGTRLTVT.

This clonotype was recorded at least ten times. The CDR3 region has the DNA TGTGCCAGCTCAGGAACAGGGGATAATTCACCCCTCCACTTT. This codes for CASSGTGDNSPLHF. The J gene is TRBJ1-6, the V gene TRBV18, with 7 bases fitting TRBD1. The CDR3 is 14 amino acids. Losses at the gene ends were 5 bases for V and 5 bases for J; bases not matched to a gene: 3. Germline assignment: CDR1 KGHSH and CDR2 LQKENI.

Concerning this clonotype itself: A read error may account for a junction end that differs from germline. The chain employs TRBV9 and TRBJ2-5, with TRBD2 as a possible D gene (5 bases). The CDR3 has 14 residues. Germline CDR1 and CDR2: SGDLS and YYNGEE. The CDR3 DNA reads TGTGCCAGCAGCGGCAACGGGGAAGGTGAGTCCCAGCACTTC. Protein sequence: CASSGNGEGESQHF.

This rearrangement joins TRBV19 to TRBJ2-1; D is perhaps TRBD2 (6 bases). V was shortened by 3 bases and J by 5 bases, with 11 bases between the two germline ends. CDR3 length: 14 amino acids. Germline lookup yields CDR1 LNHDA and CDR2 SQIVND (reference sequence). CDR3 in DNA: TGTGCCAGTAGTATCGGGCGGGGAAACAATGAGCAGTTCTTC. It translates to CASSIGRGNNEQFF.

This rearrangement joins TRBV9 to TRBJ2-7; 7 nucleotides align to TRBD1. The CDR3 has 14 residues. Germline CDR1 and CDR2: SGDLS and YYNGEE. V dropped 4 bases and J dropped 12; count of bases not matched to a gene: 16. CDR3 DNA sequence: TGTGCCAGCAGCCTCGGACAGGAGAGACGTAAGCTGTACTTC. Amino acid sequence: CASSLGQERRKLYF.

The chain recombines TRBV14 with TRBJ1-5; no clear D. This CDR3 has 15 amino acids. Germline lookup yields CDR1 SGHDN and CDR2 FVKESK. The germline V and J ends were trimmed by 4 bases and 0 bases, with 10 bases remaining between them. Here the CDR3 reads CASSPVHYSNQPQHF. For the CDR3, the DNA is TGTGCCAGCAGCCCAGTGCATTATAGCAATCAGCCCCAGCATTTT. Based on the CDR3 plus reference TRBV14 and TRBJ1-5, the full variable domain is EAGVTQFPSHSVIEKGQTVTLRCDPISGHDNLYWYRRVMGKEIKFLLHFVKESKQDESGMPNNRFLAERTGGTYSTLKVQPAELEDSGVYFCASSPVHYSNQPQHFGDGTRLSIL.

This chain links TRBV20-1 with TRBJ1-2; 7 bases match TRBD1. The ends lost 6 bases at V and 4 bases at J; junction bases unmatched: 8. The CDR3 has 13 amino acids. Germline CDR1 and CDR2: DFQATT and SNEGSKA (reference sequence). Written as DNA, the CDR3 is TGCAGTGCGATCGAGGCAGGGGGCTATGGCTACACCTTC. This translates into CSAIEAGGYGYTF.

This clonotype has a single count. The junction shows a germline mismatch at one end, possibly a read error. The DNA of the CDR3 is TGTGCCAGCAGTGAATGGACTAGCGGGGGGGCAGATAAGCAGTATTTT. This codes for CASSEWTSGGADKQYF. The rearrangement links TRBV2 to TRBJ2-7; 15 bases match TRBD2. The DNA matches TRBJ2-3 better at its end, which makes the J call doubtful. The germline gives CDR1 SNHLY, CDR2 FYNNEI. CDR3 size: 16 residues.

In its sample, this clonotype was seen many times. This sequence joins TRBV25-1 and TRBJ2-1; 9 bases map to TRBD1. Germline CDR1 and CDR2: MGHDK and SYGVNS. V trimming: 5 bases; J trimming: 8 bases; junction bases outside the gene matches: 22. The CDR3 is 19 amino acids. The CDR3 sequence: CASSPIQGWGQGPSHEQFF. As DNA, the CDR3 is TGTGCCAGCAGTCCGATTCAGGGATGGGGACAGGGTCCCTCACATGAGCAGTTCTTC.

The V and J genes are TRBV7-2 and TRBJ1-1; no reliable D call. Germline CDR1 and CDR2: SGHTA and FQGNSA. V lost 3 bases and J 14 bases, leaving 19 bases between the germline ends. CDR3 length equals 13 residues. CDR3 amino acids: CASSFRRNNEEFF. DNA of the CDR3: TGTGCCAGCAGCTTTCGGAGGAACAATGAGGAGTTCTTT.

Here the CDR3 reads CASTRTDYEQYF. In DNA form, the CDR3 reads TGTGCCAGCACGAGGACCGACTACGAGCAGTACTTC. V gene TRBV12-3 or TRBV12-4 combines with J gene TRBJ2-7; D not resolved. The germline V and J ends were trimmed by 7 bases and 3 bases, with 10 bases remaining between them. This CDR3 spans 12 amino acids.

V and J are TRBV5-1 and TRBJ2-3; 8 nucleotides agree with TRBD2. The germline V gene has CDR1 SGHRS and CDR2 YFSETQ. V lost 0 bases and J lost 0; bases outside the gene matches: 3. CDR3 length: 16 amino acids. As DNA, the CDR3 is TGCGCCAGCAGCTTGGCCGGGAGGGGCAGCACAGATACGCAGTATTTT. As protein: CASSLAGRGSTDTQYF. The entire variable domain, with the rest obtained from reference TRBV5-1 and TRBJ2-3, is as follows: KAGVTQTPRYLIKTRGQQVTLSCSPISGHRSVSWYQQTPGQGLQFLFEYFSETQRNKGNFPGRFSGRQFSNSRSEMNVSTLELGDSALYLCASSLAGRGSTDTQYFGPGTRLTVL.

About this clonotype itself: A junction end diverges from the germline sequence, so it may reflect a read error. This chain uses TRBV7-2 with TRBJ1-3; tentatively, D is TRBD1 (5 bases). CDR1 and CDR2 from the germline V gene are SGHTA and FQGNSA. This CDR3 contains 15 residues. The CDR3 DNA follows: TGTGCCAGCAGTTTAGTCGGGGGGACTGGAAACACCATATATTTT. It is translated as CASSLVGGTGNTIYF.

This clonotype was recorded once. The chain uses TRBV9 and TRBJ2-3; D gene uncertain. The CDR3 length is 11 residues. Trimming removed 3 bases from V and 5 bases from J, with 4 bases in between. Germline-derived CDR1 and CDR2 are SGDLS and YYNGEE. As DNA, the CDR3 is TGTGCCAGCAGCGAAGAAGATACGCAGTATTTT. Its translation: CASSEEDTQYF.

In its sample, this clonotype was seen many times. The V gene is TRBV20-1, the J gene TRBJ2-1, with TRBD2 identical over 11 bases. CDR3 size: 17 residues. The V segment lost 3 bases and the J segment 1 base; nucleotides outside the gene matches: 8. In germline, CDR1 is DFQATT, CDR2 SNEGSKA (reference sequence). CDR3 sequence (DNA): TGCAGTGCTAGTGATAGCGGGGGGGCTAAGTCCTACAATGAGCAGTTCTTC. It yields the protein CSASDSGGAKSYNEQFF.

A remark on this clonotype: The junction shows a germline mismatch at one end, possibly a read error. CDR3 nucleotides: TGTGCCAGCAGCACTCTTACCATATCCACCCAGAAAAACTTC. As protein: CASSTLTISTQKNF. This chain connects TRBV7-4 to TRBJ2-7; D unresolved. CDR1 and CDR2 (germline): SGHVT, SQSDAQ. The CDR3 totals 14 residues.

V usage is TRBV12-3 or TRBV12-4 and J usage is TRBJ1-1; D is uncertain. The CDR3 consists of 16 residues. Trimming cost V 4 bases and J 1 base, with 16 bases left between them. CDR3 sequence reads: CASSSATAGRNTEAFF. CDR3 sequence (DNA): TGTGCCAGCAGTTCAGCGACCGCGGGGAGGAACACTGAAGCTTTCTTT.

The J gene is TRBJ1-2, the V gene TRBV19; D is unresolved. The V and J ends lost 9 bases and 9 bases respectively, with 26 bases between them. Germline V gene sequence: CDR1 LNHDA, CDR2 SQIVND (reference sequence). The CDR3 contains 15 residues. This chain's CDR3 is CASSSKADGVRSYTF. The CDR3 nucleotides read TGTGCCAGCAGCTCAAAGGCCGACGGCGTGAGAAGCTACACCTTC.

This chain joins TRBV15 and TRBJ2-1; 7 nucleotides match TRBD2. The CDR3 loop spans 17 amino acids. Germline values: CDR1 LNHNV, CDR2 YYDKDF (reference sequence). V was pared by 1 base and J by 0 bases, with 6 bases of the junction left unmatched. The CDR3 spells CATSRGSGKLSYNEQFF. For the CDR3, the DNA is TGTGCCACCAGCAGAGGGAGCGGGAAGCTCTCCTACAATGAGCAGTTCTTC.

This clonotype appeared a few times. This could be a read error, since a much larger clone is one nucleotide away. CDR3 DNA: TGTGCCAGCAGTCCCTCGACAGGGGTCACTGAAGCTTTCTTT. Translating it yields CASSPSTGVTEAFF. This chain uses TRBV24-1 with TRBJ1-1, with 8 bases fitting TRBD1. The germline CDR1 and CDR2 sequences are KGHDR and SFDVKD. The CDR3 runs to 14 residues.